This T cell receptor beta chain was recovered during a study of T cells after somatic rescue of genetic block. The germline V gene has CDR1 SGHRS and CDR2 YFSETQ. The CDR3 spans 13 residues. V lost 4 bases and J 11 bases, leaving 16 bases between the germline ends. Sequencing was performed with immunoSEQ multiplex PCR; in TCRdb, only in-frame clones are kept and a portion is missing. The table records 60,000 to 75,000 clones, 90% to 95% of them present only once. The clonotype comes from a man between 35 and 55 years old. The sequencing sample was made of peripheral blood mononuclear cells (PBMCs). The chain recombines TRBV5-1 with TRBJ2-1, with D unresolved. In DNA form, the CDR3 reads TGCGCCAGCAGCACACGGCCGAACGACCAGCAGTTCTTC. Protein sequence: CASSTRPNDQQFF.